The source of this T cell receptor (beta chain) is a study of OX40 agonist ivuxolimab in advanced cancers. In the study overall: A male proportion of approximately 80% was recorded, with mean age about 54 years and range 23 to 79.

Produced via immunoSEQ multiplex PCR; TCRdb's table is partial and in-frame only. The repertoire has 70,000 to 95,000 clones, 90% of them found once; the top ten carry around 0.75%. Germline V gives CDR1 MNHEY, CDR2 SVGAGI. J was trimmed by 3 bases and V by 5 bases; bases with no gene match: 9. This CDR3 comprises 15 residues. The sequence was collected from an adult with an advanced solid tumor such as melanoma, head and neck, liver or kidney cancer. The sample was CD4+ or CD8+ T cells sorted from blood, taken in a trial of the OX40 agonist ivuxolimab. This sequence joins TRBV6-5 and TRBJ1-2; the match to TRBD1 covers 7 bases. The CDR3 region has the DNA TGTGCCAGCAGTACAACAGGGGTGGGGTACTATGGCTACACCTTC. Protein sequence: CASSTTGVGYYGYTF.